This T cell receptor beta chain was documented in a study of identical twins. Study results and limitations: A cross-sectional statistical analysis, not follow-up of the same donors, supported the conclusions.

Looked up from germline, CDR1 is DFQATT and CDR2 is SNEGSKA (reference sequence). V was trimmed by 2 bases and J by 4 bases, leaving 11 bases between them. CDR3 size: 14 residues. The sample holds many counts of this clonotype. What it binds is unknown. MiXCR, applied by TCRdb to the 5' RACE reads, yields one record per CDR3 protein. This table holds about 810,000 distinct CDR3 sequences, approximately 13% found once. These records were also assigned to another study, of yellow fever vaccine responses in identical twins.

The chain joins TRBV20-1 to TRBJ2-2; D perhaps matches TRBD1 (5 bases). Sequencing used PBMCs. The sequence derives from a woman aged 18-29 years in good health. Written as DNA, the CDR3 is TGCAGTGCTAGAAAGTCAGGGTTCACCGGGGAGCTGTTTTTT. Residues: CSARKSGFTGELFF.